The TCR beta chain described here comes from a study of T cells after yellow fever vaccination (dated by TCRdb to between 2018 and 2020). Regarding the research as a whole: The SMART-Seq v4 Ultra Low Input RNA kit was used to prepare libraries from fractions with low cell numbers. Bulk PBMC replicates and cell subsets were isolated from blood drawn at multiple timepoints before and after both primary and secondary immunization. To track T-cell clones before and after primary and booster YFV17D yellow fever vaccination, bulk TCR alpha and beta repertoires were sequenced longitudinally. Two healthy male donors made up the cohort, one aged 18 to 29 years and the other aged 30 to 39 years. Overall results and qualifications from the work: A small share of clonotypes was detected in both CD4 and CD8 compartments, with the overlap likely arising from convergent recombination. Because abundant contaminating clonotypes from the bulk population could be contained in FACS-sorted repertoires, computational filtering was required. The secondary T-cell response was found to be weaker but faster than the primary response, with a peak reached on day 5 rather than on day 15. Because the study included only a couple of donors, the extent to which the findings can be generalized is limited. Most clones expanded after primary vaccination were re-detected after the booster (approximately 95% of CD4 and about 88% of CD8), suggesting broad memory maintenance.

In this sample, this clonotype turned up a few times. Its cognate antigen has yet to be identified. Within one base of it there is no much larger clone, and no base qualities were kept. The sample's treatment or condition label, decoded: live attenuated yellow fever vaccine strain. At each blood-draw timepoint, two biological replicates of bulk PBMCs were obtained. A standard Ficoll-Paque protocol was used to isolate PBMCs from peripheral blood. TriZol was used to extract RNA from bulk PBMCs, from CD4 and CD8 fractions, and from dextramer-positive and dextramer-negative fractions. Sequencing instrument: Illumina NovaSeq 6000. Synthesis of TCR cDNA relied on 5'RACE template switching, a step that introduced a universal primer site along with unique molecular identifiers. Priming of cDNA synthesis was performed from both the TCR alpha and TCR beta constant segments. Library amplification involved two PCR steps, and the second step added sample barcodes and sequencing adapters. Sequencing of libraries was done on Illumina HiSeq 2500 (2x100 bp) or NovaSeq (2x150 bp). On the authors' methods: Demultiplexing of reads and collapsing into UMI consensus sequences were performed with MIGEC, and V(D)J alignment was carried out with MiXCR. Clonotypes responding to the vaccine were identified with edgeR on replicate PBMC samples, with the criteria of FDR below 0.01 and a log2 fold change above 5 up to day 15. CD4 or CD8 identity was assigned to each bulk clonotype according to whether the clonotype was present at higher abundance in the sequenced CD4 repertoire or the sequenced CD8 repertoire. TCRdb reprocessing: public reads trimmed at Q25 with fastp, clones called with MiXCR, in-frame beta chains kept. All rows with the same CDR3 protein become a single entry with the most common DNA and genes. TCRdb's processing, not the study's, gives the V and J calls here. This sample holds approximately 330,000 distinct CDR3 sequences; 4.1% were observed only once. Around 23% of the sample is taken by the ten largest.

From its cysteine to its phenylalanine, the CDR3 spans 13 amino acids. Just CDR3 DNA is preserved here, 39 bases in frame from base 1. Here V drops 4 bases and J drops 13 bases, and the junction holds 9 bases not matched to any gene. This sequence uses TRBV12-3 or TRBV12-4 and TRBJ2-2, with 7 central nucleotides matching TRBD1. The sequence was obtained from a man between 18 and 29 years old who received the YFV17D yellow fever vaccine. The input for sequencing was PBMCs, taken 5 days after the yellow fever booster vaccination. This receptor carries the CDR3 CASSSGQALGLFF. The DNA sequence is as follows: TGTGCCAGCAGTTCCGGACAGGCCTTAGGGCTGTTTTTT.